The 17 T cell receptor beta chains given below trace back to one sample, sequenced in a study of OX40 agonist ivuxolimab in advanced cancers. Profiling relied on immunoSEQ multiplex PCR, and the TCRdb table lists in-frame clones only, not all of them. The sample yields about 86,000 clones, around nine tenths seen once. This specimen was CD4+ or CD8+ T cells sorted from blood, taken in a trial of the OX40 agonist ivuxolimab. These receptors all stem from an adult with an advanced solid tumor such as melanoma, head and neck, liver or kidney cancer.

The rearrangement uses TRBV6-5 and TRBJ1-4; D is possibly TRBD1 (6 bases). V lost 4 bases, J lost 5 bases, and 11 bases lay in between. This CDR3 is built from 14 residues. Germline-derived CDR1 and CDR2 are MNHEY and SVGAGI. The CDR3 protein is CASSSRTANEKLFF. The CDR3 DNA follows: TGTGCCAGCAGTTCTCGGACAGCGAATGAAAAACTGTTTTTT.

The chain couples TRBV6-1 to TRBJ1-1; a weak D match, TRBD1 (5 bases). This CDR3 contains 13 residues. V was trimmed by 6 bases and J by 5 bases, leaving 13 bases between them. CDR1 is MNHNS and CDR2 is SASEGT in the germline V gene. The CDR3 DNA reads TGTGCCAGCAGCTGGGGGGAATGGACTGAAGCTTTCTTT. It yields the protein CASSWGEWTEAFF.

This clone was counted once. The rearrangement uses TRBV30 and TRBJ1-5; 7 bases match TRBD1. The CDR3 is 14 amino acids. CDR1 and CDR2 from the germline V gene are GTSNPN and SVGIG (reference sequence). V was clipped by 3 bases and J by 3 bases; unmatched bases: 5. The CDR3, as DNA: TGTGCCTGGAGCGTTACAGGGGTCAATCAGCCCCAGCATTTT. Translating it yields CAWSVTGVNQPQHF. The full variable domain, its missing parts supplied by reference TRBV30 and TRBJ1-5, is SQTIHQWPATLVQPVGSPLSLECTVEGTSNPNLYWYRQAAGRGLQLLFYSVGIGQISSEVPQNLSASRPQDRQFILSSKKLLLSDSGFYLCAWSVTGVNQPQHFGDGTRLSIL.

J is TRBJ1-1 and V is TRBV10-2; TRBD1 aligns across 7 bases. The CDR3 loop spans 13 amino acids. Germline assignment: CDR1 WSHSY and CDR2 SAAADI. The V gene end was trimmed by 3 bases and the J gene end by 4 bases; junction bases not matched to a gene: 2. As DNA, the CDR3 is TGCGCCAGCAGTGATAGGGGGCCCACTGAAGCTTTCTTT. Translated: CASSDRGPTEAFF.

CDR3 protein: CATSRGQANNEQFF. The CDR3 nucleotides are TGTGCCACCAGCAGAGGACAAGCGAACAATGAGCAGTTCTTC. The J gene is TRBJ2-1, the V gene TRBV15; D not certain. The CDR3 covers 14 residues. Trimming shortened V by 1 base and J by 5 bases, and 9 bases separated the two germline ends. Germline CDR1 reads LNHNV; CDR2 reads YYDKDF (reference sequence).

V usage is TRBV6-5 and J usage is TRBJ2-5; no definite D call. This CDR3 is 15 amino acids long. The germline V and J ends were trimmed by 5 bases and 4 bases, with 17 bases remaining between them. Germline V gene lookup returns CDR1 MNHEY and CDR2 SVGAGI. CDR3 in DNA: TGTGCCAGCAGTCCCATGGCCGCGAGACGAGAGACCCAGTACTTC. Encoded protein: CASSPMAARRETQYF.

This rearrangement joins TRBV29-1 to TRBJ1-1; tentatively, D is TRBD1 (6 bases). The ends were cut back, 6 bases at V and 3 bases at J, with 11 bases in the middle. From germline, CDR1 is SQVTM and CDR2 ANQGSEA. The CDR3 consists of 12 residues. The CDR3 region is CSVGEGDTEAFF. CDR3 bases: TGCAGCGTGGGCGAGGGGGACACTGAAGCTTTCTTT.

V and J are TRBV5-1 and TRBJ1-4, with D hard to call. The V end lost 0 bases, the J end lost 4 bases, and 7 bases lay between the germline ends. Germline V gene data show CDR1 as SGHRS and CDR2 as YFSETQ. This CDR3 is 14 amino acids long. CDR3 sequence reads: CASSLGGVNEKLFF. CDR3 coding DNA: TGCGCCAGCAGCTTGGGCGGTGTTAATGAAAAACTGTTTTTT.

This clone was seen just once. This sequence joins TRBV10-1 and TRBJ1-6; D is unresolved. CDR1 and CDR2 from the germline V gene are WNHNN and SYGVQD (reference sequence). The CDR3 is 16 amino acids. Trimming shortened V by 4 bases and J by 3 bases, and 13 bases separated the two germline ends. This chain's CDR3 is CASSATRRVYNSPLHF. CDR3 nucleotide sequence: TGCGCCAGCAGTGCTACCCGGAGGGTCTATAATTCACCCCTCCACTTT.

The J gene is TRBJ2-1, the V gene TRBV6-1; no firm D call. Trimming pared 4 bases from V and 0 bases from J, leaving 10 bases between. Germline V CDR1 and CDR2: MNHNS, SASEGT. The CDR3 extends over 15 amino acids. CDR3 DNA: TGTGCCAGCAGTGTGGCTGAGAGCTCCTACAATGAGCAGTTCTTC. Translated: CASSVAESSYNEQFF.

For the CDR3, the DNA is TGTGCCAGCAGCTTAACCGGTCGCTTGGGGGTTCCCTACGAGCAGTACTTC. Translating it yields CASSLTGRLGVPYEQYF. The V gene is TRBV7-9, the J gene TRBJ2-7; D tentatively reads TRBD1 or TRBD2 (5 bases each). V was shortened by 2 bases and J by 2 bases, with 19 bases between the two germline ends. From germline, CDR1 is SEHNR and CDR2 FQNEAQ (reference sequence). The CDR3 loop spans 17 amino acids. The full variable domain, rest sourced from reference TRBV7-9 and TRBJ2-7, is DTGVSQNPRHKITKRGQNVTFRCDPISEHNRLYWYRQTLGQGPEFLTYFQNEAQLEKSRLLSDRFSAERPKGSFSTLEIQRTEQGDSAMYLCASSLTGRLGVPYEQYFGPGTRLTVT.

In DNA form, the CDR3 reads TGTGCCAGCAGTTCTGGGACTAGGGGAATTGATACGCAGTATTTT. Its translation: CASSSGTRGIDTQYF. The gene calls are TRBV6-1 and TRBJ2-3, with 8 bases identical to TRBD2. Germline-derived CDR1 and CDR2 are MNHNS and SASEGT. This CDR3 has 15 residues. V shed 5 bases, J shed 6 bases, and the junction held 10 bases outside the gene matches.

V is TRBV7-2 and J is TRBJ1-5; tentatively, D is TRBD1 (5 bases). This CDR3 comprises 16 residues. The V gene's germline CDR1 is SGHTA and CDR2 FQGNSA. V shed 0 bases and J shed 3 bases, with 12 bases lying between them. The CDR3 sequence is CASSLAGPRVNQPQHF. Written as DNA, the CDR3 is TGTGCCAGCAGCTTAGCGGGACCTAGAGTCAATCAGCCCCAGCATTTT.

The CDR3: CASSYSSGAGAHEQYF. CDR3 nucleotide sequence: TGTGCCAGCAGTTACTCGAGCGGGGCCGGGGCGCACGAGCAGTACTTC. The chain couples TRBV6-5 to TRBJ2-7; TRBD2 agrees at 7 bases. CDR1 and CDR2 (germline): MNHEY, SVGAGI. The CDR3 runs 16 residues. The V gene end was trimmed by 0 bases and the J gene end by 5 bases; junction bases not matched to a gene: 10.

V gene TRBV6-5 combines with J gene TRBJ2-1; TRBD1 aligns across 10 bases. J lost 8 bases, V lost 6 bases, and 10 bases had no gene match. CDR3 size: 15 residues. The germline V gene encodes CDR1 MNHEY and CDR2 SVGAGI. CDR3 in DNA: TGTGCCAGCAGCAGACAGGGGGCCGGGGTCGATGAGCAGTTCTTC. Its protein is CASSRQGAGVDEQFF.

The rearrangement joins TRBV9 to TRBJ1-6; 7 positions agree with TRBD1. Germline CDR1 SGDLS, CDR2 YYNGEE. CDR3 size: 15 residues. Losses at the gene ends were 3 bases for V and 8 bases for J; bases not matched to a gene: 8. CDR3 in amino acids: CASSARRDSDSPLHF. The CDR3 DNA reads TGTGCCAGCAGCGCGAGACGGGACAGCGATTCACCCCTCCACTTT.

The chain recombines TRBV25-1 with TRBJ1-1, with TRBD1 matching over 7 bases. The CDR3 sequence is 14 residues long. Germline V CDR1 and CDR2: MGHDK, SYGVNS. J gave up 2 bases and V 6 bases, and 6 bases lay outside the gene matches. The CDR3 sequence is CASRQTGINTEAFF. CDR3 bases: TGTGCCAGCAGGCAGACAGGGATTAACACTGAAGCTTTCTTT. The whole variable domain, remainder taken from reference TRBV25-1 and TRBJ1-1, is EADIYQTPRYLVIGTGKKITLECSQTMGHDKMYWYQQDPGMELHLIHYSYGVNSTEKGDLSSESTVSRIRTEHFPLTLESARPSHTSQYLCASRQTGINTEAFFGQGTRLTVV.